This T cell receptor beta chain was sequenced in a study of spatial heterogeneity in lung cancer. In its sample, this clonotype is medium-sized. Its antigen is undetermined. This beta chain is an unintended read in a library built for alpha chains; its size means little. Regarding time point: sample taken at primary tumor resection. No cell sorting; template was whole RNA from tumor, lung tissue or PBMC. CDR1 is SEHNR, CDR2 FQNEAQ, per germline (reference sequence). CDR3 length: 13 residues. Trimming took off 5 bases at V and 6 bases at J, with 13 bases between the two ends. Study conclusions and caveats: Tumoral mutation counts were tracked by counts of expanded intratumoral alpha and beta TCRs.

MiXCR was run by TCRdb on the 5' RACE reads, yielding one entry per CDR3 protein. Counted here are 2,500 to 3,000 distinct CDR3 sequences, under 6.5% occurring once; the ten biggest clones make up under 9.5%. The sample consisted of lung tumor tissue, taken at surgery. The source of this sequence is a male donor with early-stage non-small cell lung cancer. The chain has TRBV7-9 and TRBJ1-2; D ambiguous. This CDR3 is CASSPEFLHGYTF. CDR3 in DNA: TGTGCCAGCAGCCCCGAATTTCTTCATGGCTACACCTTC.